The TCR beta chain described here comes from a study of shared clonotypes between healthy human individuals. Regarding this clone: Its cognate antigen is unknown.

Naive CD8 cells lacked CD45RO, underwent positive selection for CCR7 and left out terminally differentiated effector memory CD45RA+ cells. Study-wide points: The study found approximately 5% of naive CD4 clonotypes shared across several donors. Memory subsets had estimated richness that was generally smaller than that of naive subsets.

TCRdb's table, derived via immunoSEQ multiplex PCR, lists solely in-frame clones and lacks some. The profile covers 2 million to 2.5 million clones, with roughly 91% appearing a single time and 1.5% to 2% taken by the ten largest. The sample taken for sequencing was naive CD8+ T cells from PBMCs. The sequence derives from a man between 18 and 35 years old in good health. Some clones in this sample may be carry-over from other donors' samples.

CDR3 sequence reads: CASSPSDRESSYEQYF. The CDR3 bases are TGTGCCAGCAGCCCATCGGACAGGGAGAGCTCCTACGAGCAGTACTTC. The chain has TRBV7-8 and TRBJ2-7, with 8 bases aligning to TRBD1. The CDR3 totals 16 residues. Per germline, CDR1 SGHVS and CDR2 FQNEAQ. The V segment lost 5 bases and the J segment 0 bases; nucleotides outside the gene matches: 9.